A selection of T cell receptor beta chains follows, all from one sample in a study of blood T cell repertoires in COVID-19. Profiled with immunoSEQ multiplex PCR; TCRdb holds only in-frame clones, not every one. The sample consists of some 200,000 clones, around 84% of them appearing once. Sequencing was carried out using peripheral blood. The receptors were sampled from a man aged 40-50 years with active or convalescent COVID-19. The CDR3 runs from the conserved cysteine through the conserved F or W. The D gene is left open where the match is weak. Size is omitted from some rows. Given values are once, few, many or a class for expanded clones.

D: TRBD1
length: 14
J: TRBJ1-1
V: TRBV4-3
size: -
DNA: TGCGCCAGCGGACAGGGCTTTGGGAACACTGAAGCTTTCTTT
CDR3: CASGQGFGNTEAFF

D: -
length: 15
J: TRBJ2-6
V: TRBV19
size: -
DNA: TGTGCCAGTAGTATAGATCTAGCCGGGGCCAACGTCCTGACTTTC
CDR3: CASSIDLAGANVLTF

D: -
length: 13
J: TRBJ1-5
V: TRBV12-3/TRBV12-4
size: -
DNA: TGTGCCAGCAGTTTGGGCAGCCCAGGGCCCCAGCATTTT
CDR3: CASSLGSPGPQHF

D: -
length: 12
J: TRBJ1-1
V: TRBV30
size: -
DNA: TGTGCCTGGAGCCACAGCAACACTGAAGCTTTCTTT
CDR3: CAWSHSNTEAFF

D: TRBD1
length: 15
J: TRBJ2-5
V: TRBV12-5
size: -
DNA: TGTGCTAGTGGTTTGGGGGACAGGGTCCAAGAGACCCAGTACTTC
CDR3: CASGLGDRVQETQYF

D: -
length: 13
J: TRBJ1-1
V: TRBV6-5
size: -
DNA: TGTGCCAGCAGGACAACAGGGACCACTGAAGCTTTCTTT
CDR3: CASRTTGTTEAFF

D: -
length: 15
J: TRBJ2-3
V: TRBV5-1
size: -
DNA: TGCGCCAGCAGCTTGGATCCAGGGTCGGCAGATACGCAGTATTTT
CDR3: CASSLDPGSADTQYF

D: -
length: 15
J: TRBJ2-7
V: TRBV14
size: -
DNA: TGTGCCAGCAGCCATTTGGGAGCTAGCTCCTACGAGCAGTACTTC
CDR3: CASSHLGASSYEQYF

D: -
length: 16
J: TRBJ2-5
V: TRBV7-2
size: -
DNA: TGTGCCAGCAGCTTCCCCGGCGGCAGGGCCGAGGAGACCCAGTACTTC
CDR3: CASSFPGGRAEETQYF

D: -
length: 15
J: TRBJ2-5
V: TRBV11-3
size: -
DNA: TGTGCCAGCAGCTTAGTGGGGGCGCGTAAAGAGACCCAGTACTTC
CDR3: CASSLVGARKETQYF

D: TRBD1
length: 15
J: TRBJ2-7
V: TRBV6-2/TRBV6-3
size: -
DNA: TGTGCCAGCAGTACGAGGGGACAGGGCTCCTACGAGCAGTACTTC
CDR3: CASSTRGQGSYEQYF

D: TRBD2
length: 19
J: TRBJ2-1
V: TRBV11-2
size: -
DNA: TGTGCCAGCAGAAAGGGACTAGCGGGGGGGCCAAGCTCCTACAATGAGCAGTTCTTC
CDR3: CASRKGLAGGPSSYNEQFF

D: TRBD1
length: 15
J: TRBJ1-5
V: TRBV2
size: once
DNA: TGTGCCAGCAGGGGGACAGGGGATAGCAATCAGCCCCAGCATTTT
CDR3: CASRGTGDSNQPQHF

D: -
length: 14
J: TRBJ1-5
V: TRBV19
size: -
DNA: TGTGCCGCGGAGGGGCTATATAGCAATCAGCCCCAGCATTTT
CDR3: CAAEGLYSNQPQHF

D: TRBD1
length: 15
J: TRBJ2-7
V: TRBV2
size: -
DNA: TGTGCCAGCAGTCCTGACAGGGGGCTTCCCTACGAGCAGTACTTC
CDR3: CASSPDRGLPYEQYF

D: -
length: 14
J: TRBJ1-1
V: TRBV11-2
size: once
DNA: TGTGCCAGCAGCTCCTTAACAGGGTACACTGAAGCTTTCTTT
CDR3: CASSSLTGYTEAFF

D: -
length: 16
J: TRBJ2-7
V: TRBV18
size: -
DNA: TGTGCCAGCTCACCAACCCTTGACAGGCCGGGCTACGAGCAGTACTTC
CDR3: CASSPTLDRPGYEQYF

D: -
length: 15
J: TRBJ2-7
V: TRBV5-1
size: -
DNA: TGCGCCAGCAGCCCCATGACAAGCTATGATGGCGAGCAGTACTTC
CDR3: CASSPMTSYDGEQYF

D: -
length: 12
J: TRBJ1-1
V: TRBV27
size: -
DNA: TGTGCCAGCAGTCCGTGGGAGGGGAGAGCTTTCTTT
CDR3: CASSPWEGRAFF

D: -
length: 16
J: TRBJ1-6
V: TRBV14
size: once
DNA: TGTGCCAGCAGCCAAGATAGCGGGGTCTATAATTCACCCCTCCACTTT
CDR3: CASSQDSGVYNSPLHF

D: -
length: 15
J: TRBJ2-6
V: TRBV6-2/TRBV6-3
size: -
DNA: TGTGCCAGCAGTTACTCGGCCCCCGGGGCCAACGTCCTGACTTTC
CDR3: CASSYSAPGANVLTF

D: TRBD1
length: 14
J: TRBJ1-6
V: TRBV6-5
size: -
DNA: TGTGCCAGCAGTTCAGGACAGGGCAGGTCACCCCTCCACTTT
CDR3: CASSSGQGRSPLHF

D: -
length: 12
J: TRBJ2-7
V: TRBV30
size: -
DNA: TGTGCCTGGAGTGTATCCAGCTACGAGCAGTACTTC
CDR3: CAWSVSSYEQYF

D: TRBD1
length: 20
J: TRBJ1-4
V: TRBV2
size: -
DNA: TGTGCCAGCAGTGAGCCGGGACAGCTAGGGGAATCCGCAACTAATGAAAAACTGTTTTTT
CDR3: CASSEPGQLGESATNEKLFF